A few counts support the clone carrying this T cell receptor (beta chain). This sample includes further DNA sequences coding for the same CDR3. Each patient came to thyroid surgery without any prior treatment (of any kind). This sample is drawn from a study of metastatic and nonmetastatic thyroid tumors. The CDR3 extends over 16 amino acids. V gave up 2 bases and J gave up 15 bases, with 27 bases separating them. Germline lookup yields CDR1 MNHEY and CDR2 SVGEGT. TCRdb reprocessed the PCR reads via MiXCR. Of 2,000 or so clones in the sample, roughly 9.7% were seen once. Sequencing was done on a sample of tumor tissue. The chain uses TRBV6-2 or TRBV6-3 and TRBJ2-3, with D possibly matching TRBD1 (7 bases). This TCR was recovered from a female donor with papillary thyroid cancer or a benign thyroid nodule (not recorded which). Some clones in this sample may be carry-over from other donors' samples. CDR3: CASSYRGGGGTGTQYF. The CDR3 coding sequence is TGTGCCAGCAGTTACAGAGGAGGAGGGGGCACAGGTACTCAATATTTT.